The 21 T cell receptor beta chains below were found in one sample sequenced in a study of T cells after yellow fever vaccination. TCRdb called the 5' RACE reads again in MiXCR, with one record for every CDR3 protein. The data contain hundreds of thousands of distinct CDR3 sequences, 8.1% of them singletons. The sample in question was PBMCs, obtained roughly 45 days after the first yellow fever vaccination. These receptors were obtained from a man between 18 and 29 years old who received the YFV17D yellow fever vaccine.

The chain combines TRBV7-2 with TRBJ2-3; 7 bases match TRBD2. V gave up 0 bases and J gave up 4 bases; unmatched junction bases: 10. Germline V CDR1 and CDR2: SGHTA, FQGNSA. The CDR3 is 17 amino acids. The DNA for the CDR3 is TGTGCCAGCAGCTTAGCGAATAGGCGCCGGGGGGCAGATACGCAGTATTTT. This encodes CASSLANRRRGADTQYF.

A few counts support this clonotype. The J gene is TRBJ2-5, the V gene TRBV12-3 or TRBV12-4, with 8 bases fitting TRBD1. V was clipped by 5 bases and J by 4 bases; unmatched bases: 9. The CDR3 spans 15 residues. CDR3 in amino acids: CASSPRTGRRETQYF. In DNA form, the CDR3 reads TGTGCCAGCAGTCCCCGGACAGGGCGGCGAGAGACCCAGTACTTC.

The rearrangement uses TRBV9 and TRBJ1-1; 8 nucleotides match TRBD1. Looked up from germline, CDR1 is SGDLS and CDR2 is YYNGEE. The CDR3 loop spans 12 amino acids. Germline trimming cut 3 bases from V and 8 bases from J; bases unmatched to any gene: 3. CDR3 bases: TGTGCCAGCAGCGCGGGACAGGCAGAAGCTTTCTTT. Protein: CASSAGQAEAFF.

In its sample, this clonotype was seen many times. The chain joins TRBV3-1 to TRBJ1-2, with a tentative D call TRBD1 (5 bases). The CDR3 extends over 16 amino acids. The germline CDR1 and CDR2 sequences are LGHDT and YNNKEL (reference sequence). The V gene lost 4 bases and the J gene lost 0 bases, with 15 bases spanning the gap. This CDR3 reads CASSRSIGGANYGYTF. The DNA for the CDR3 is TGTGCCAGCAGCCGATCGATCGGGGGAGCTAACTATGGCTACACCTTC.

In this sample, this clonotype turned up many times. This chain links TRBV10-3 with TRBJ1-2; the match to TRBD1 covers 8 bases. J was trimmed by 4 bases and V by 8 bases; bases with no gene match: 9. Germline V gene lookup returns CDR1 ENHRY and CDR2 SYGVKD. This CDR3 has 14 amino acids. The CDR3, as DNA: TGTGCCATCCGCGCGGACAGGGATAGCTATGGCTACACCTTC. Protein product: CAIRADRDSYGYTF.

This clonotype has more than one count but fewer than ten. The chain joins TRBV7-9 to TRBJ1-6; no clear D. Between the trimmed V and J ends, which lost 5 bases and 5 bases, there was a span of 13 bases. The CDR3 has 15 amino acids. The germline V gene has CDR1 SEHNR and CDR2 FQNEAQ (reference sequence). DNA for the CDR3: TGTGCCAGCAGCCTGAAAAGCCATGATAATTCACCCCTCCACTTT. Translated, it gives CASSLKSHDNSPLHF.

This clonotype appeared a few times. This chain joins TRBV3-1 and TRBJ1-5, with no clear D. The CDR3 covers 14 residues. Trimming shortened V by 4 bases and J by 6 bases, and 13 bases separated the two germline ends. Germline V gene lookup returns CDR1 LGHDT and CDR2 YNNKEL (reference sequence). CDR3 DNA sequence: TGTGCCAGCAGCCCTTGGAGGGTAGGTCAGCCCCAGCATTTT. Translating it yields CASSPWRVGQPQHF.

This clonotype showed up just a few times. The CDR3 is CASSLLSIAGCPYEQYV. DNA of the CDR3: TGTGCCAGCAGCTTGTTATCTATAGCGGGGTGCCCCTACGAGCAGTACGTC. This chain joins TRBV5-6 and TRBJ2-7, with 8 bases lining up with TRBD2. This CDR3 is 17 amino acids long. With 1 base clipped from V and 2 bases from J, the junction kept 11 bases outside the gene matches. Germline loops: CDR1 SGHDT, CDR2 YYEEEE.

The V and J genes are TRBV11-2 and TRBJ2-5; 9 bases match TRBD2. The CDR3 runs 18 residues. J lost 7 bases, V lost 2 bases, and 17 bases had no gene match. Per germline, CDR1 SGHAT and CDR2 FQNNGV. CDR3 region: CASSLRPSSGDAQGTQYF. The CDR3 DNA is TGTGCCAGCAGCTTACGGCCCTCTAGCGGGGATGCCCAGGGGACCCAGTACTTC.

This chain links TRBV5-1 with TRBJ1-1; TRBD1 agrees at 8 bases. V shed 2 bases, J shed 5 bases, and the junction held 5 bases outside the gene matches. CDR3 length: 14 amino acids. The germline V gene has CDR1 SGHRS and CDR2 YFSETQ. In DNA form, the CDR3 reads TGCGCCAGCAGCTTAAGGACAGGGTGGACTGAAGCTTTCTTT. It yields the protein CASSLRTGWTEAFF.

This clonotype was observed a few times. The genes are TRBV10-3 and TRBJ2-1; 8 nucleotides align to TRBD1. The J segment lost 5 bases and the V segment lost 2 bases, leaving 8 bases of the junction unmatched. The CDR3 is 16 amino acids. Germline CDR1 reads ENHRY; CDR2 reads SYGVKD. CDR3 protein: CAISETGGLVNNEQFF. In DNA, the CDR3 is TGTGCCATCAGTGAGACAGGGGGGCTTGTGAACAATGAGCAGTTCTTC.

The rearrangement links TRBV5-1 to TRBJ1-3; 10 bases match TRBD1. Losses at the gene ends were 5 bases for V and 1 base for J; bases not matched to a gene: 3. This CDR3 has 15 amino acids. Germline V gene lookup returns CDR1 SGHRS and CDR2 YFSETQ. The CDR3 reads CASSDRGPSGNTIYF. CDR3 coding DNA: TGCGCCAGCAGTGACAGGGGGCCTTCTGGAAACACCATATATTTT.

This clonotype has ten or more counts. CDR3 nucleotide sequence: TGTGCCAGCAGCTTGGGGAGGGGAGAGACCCAGTACTTC. Its translation: CASSLGRGETQYF. The chain employs TRBV5-6 and TRBJ2-5; a weak D match, TRBD2 (6 bases). Trimming shortened V by 0 bases and J by 4 bases, and 7 bases separated the two germline ends. CDR3 length equals 13 residues. CDR1 is SGHDT, CDR2 YYEEEE, per germline. The full variable domain, rest sourced from reference TRBV5-6 and TRBJ2-5, is DAGVTQSPTHLIKTRGQQVTLRCSPKSGHDTVSWYQQALGQGPQFIFQYYEEEERQRGNFPDRFSGHQFPNYSSELNVNALLLGDSALYLCASSLGRGETQYFGPGTRLLVL.

This rearrangement joins TRBV7-2 to TRBJ1-2; possibly TRBD1 for D (5 bases). V was cut by 6 bases and J by 8 bases, with 16 bases left in between. Germline-derived CDR1 and CDR2 are SGHTA and FQGNSA. The CDR3 has 13 residues. CDR3 residues: CASSPPGLGGYTF. DNA for the CDR3: TGTGCCAGCAGTCCGCCAGGGTTGGGGGGCTACACCTTC.

The table lists this clonotype with a few counts. The rearrangement links TRBV11-2 to TRBJ2-5; D is ambiguous. Germline V gives CDR1 SGHAT, CDR2 FQNNGV. The ends were cut back, 6 bases at V and 1 base at J, with 12 bases in the middle. The CDR3 has 14 residues. The CDR3 DNA reads as TGTGCCAGCAGTTACGGGCGGTCCCAAGAGACCCAGTACTTC. Protein sequence: CASSYGRSQETQYF.

The chain links TRBV30 to TRBJ2-3; 10 nucleotides match TRBD2. There are 15 residues in the CDR3. Germline CDR1 reads GTSNPN; CDR2 reads SVGIG (reference sequence). V was clipped by 3 bases and J by 3 bases; unmatched bases: 6. Here the CDR3 reads CAWRIAGGGTDTQYF. CDR3 coding DNA: TGTGCCTGGAGGATAGCGGGGGGCGGGACAGATACGCAGTATTTT.

The table lists this clonotype with many counts. The rearrangement links TRBV4-1 to TRBJ2-2, with TRBD2 as a possible D gene (5 bases). The germline CDR1 and CDR2 sequences are MGHRA and YSYEKL. V was trimmed by 0 bases and J by 5 bases, leaving 10 bases between them. The CDR3 contains 15 residues. CDR3 sequence reads: CASSQEGEGTGELFF. As DNA, the CDR3 is TGCGCCAGCAGCCAAGAAGGCGAGGGAACCGGGGAGCTGTTTTTT.

This clonotype has only a few counts. The chain employs TRBV27 and TRBJ2-7; the D gene is possibly TRBD1 (8 bases). V was trimmed by 5 bases and J by 3 bases, leaving 17 bases between them. Germline assignment: CDR1 MNHEY and CDR2 SMNVEV (reference sequence). The CDR3 is 15 amino acids. The CDR3 protein is CASSREDREGYEQYV. CDR3 nucleotide sequence: TGTGCCAGCAGTCGGGAGGACAGGGAAGGCTACGAGCAGTACGTC.

In its sample, this clonotype was seen a few times. The J gene is TRBJ2-1, the V gene TRBV6-2 or TRBV6-3; 7 bases map to TRBD2. The CDR3 contains 13 residues. Germline CDR1 reads MNHEY; CDR2 reads SVGEGT. V was pared by 8 bases and J by 5 bases, with 6 bases of the junction left unmatched. DNA for the CDR3: TGTGCCAGCGCCAGCGGGAACAACAATGAGCAGTTCTTC. Translating it yields CASASGNNNEQFF.

This clonotype was counted only a few times. The V call is TRBV3-1, the J call TRBJ1-3; 7 positions match TRBD1. J gave up 2 bases and V 4 bases, and 5 bases lay outside the gene matches. Germline loops: CDR1 LGHDT, CDR2 YNNKEL (reference sequence). This CDR3 has 15 residues. CDR3 region: CASSLRTGAGNTIYF. Here the CDR3 DNA reads TGTGCCAGCAGCCTACGCACAGGGGCTGGAAACACCATATATTTT.

This clonotype was observed a handful of times. The V and J genes are TRBV7-9 and TRBJ2-7; a possible D gene is TRBD1 (6 bases). Germline CDR1 SEHNR, CDR2 FQNEAQ (reference sequence). The CDR3 is made up of 13 amino acids. V was clipped by 3 bases and J by 3 bases, with 9 bases between them. Here the CDR3 reads CASSFRGGYEQYF. The CDR3, as DNA: TGTGCCAGCAGCTTTAGAGGGGGCTACGAGCAGTACTTC.